This TCR beta chain was sequenced in a study of shared clonotypes between healthy human individuals. Findings of the study overall: Naive CD4 clonotypes were shared across a few donors at 4.5% to 6.5%. Collection of samples was limited to blood; tissue repertoires likely differ.

As to this clone: Its antigen is as yet unknown.

The investigators split CD4+ cells into a CD45RA+ naive subset and a CD45RA-negative memory subset. Assay runs were performed at deep level. Profiling relied on immunoSEQ multiplex PCR, and the TCRdb table lists in-frame clones only, not all of them. The data contain approximately 2,000,000 clones, 80% to 95% of them singletons. The CDR3 spans 18 residues. The germline CDR1 and CDR2 sequences are SGHAT and FQNNGV. The V gene lost 0 bases and the J gene lost 2 bases, with 20 bases spanning the gap. This chain links TRBV11-2 with TRBJ2-7, with D unclear. The clonotype comes from a young man in good health. Some clones in this sample may be carry-over from other donors' samples. The material sequenced was naive CD4+ T cells from PBMCs. Sample subset: CD45RA+ positively selected. In nucleotides, the CDR3 is TGTGCCAGCAGCTTAGATAAGACCCCCCGCGTCCTTCCCTACGAGCAGTACTTC. This sequence encodes CASSLDKTPRVLPYEQYF.